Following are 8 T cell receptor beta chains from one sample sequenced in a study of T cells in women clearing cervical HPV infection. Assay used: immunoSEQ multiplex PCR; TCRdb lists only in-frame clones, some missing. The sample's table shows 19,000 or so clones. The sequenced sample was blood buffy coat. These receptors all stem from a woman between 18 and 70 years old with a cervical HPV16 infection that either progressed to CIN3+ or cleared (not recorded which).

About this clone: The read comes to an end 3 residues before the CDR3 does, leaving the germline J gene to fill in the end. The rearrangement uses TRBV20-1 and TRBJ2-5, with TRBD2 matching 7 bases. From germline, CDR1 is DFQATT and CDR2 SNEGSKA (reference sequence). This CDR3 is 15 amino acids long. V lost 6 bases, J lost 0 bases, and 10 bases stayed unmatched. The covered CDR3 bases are TGCAGTGCCCCGCGGGCTAGCGGAAACCAAGAGACC. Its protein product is CSAPRASGNQET. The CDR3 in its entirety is CSAPRASGNQETQYF.

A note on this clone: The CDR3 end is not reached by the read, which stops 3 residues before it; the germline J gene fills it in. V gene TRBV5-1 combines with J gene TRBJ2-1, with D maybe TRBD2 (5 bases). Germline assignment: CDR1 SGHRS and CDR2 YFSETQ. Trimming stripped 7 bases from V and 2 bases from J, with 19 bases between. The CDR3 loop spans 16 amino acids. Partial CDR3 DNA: TGCGCCAGCGGAAAAACTAGGGAGTCCACCTACAATGAG. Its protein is CASGKTRESTYNE. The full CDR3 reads CASGKTRESTYNEQFF.

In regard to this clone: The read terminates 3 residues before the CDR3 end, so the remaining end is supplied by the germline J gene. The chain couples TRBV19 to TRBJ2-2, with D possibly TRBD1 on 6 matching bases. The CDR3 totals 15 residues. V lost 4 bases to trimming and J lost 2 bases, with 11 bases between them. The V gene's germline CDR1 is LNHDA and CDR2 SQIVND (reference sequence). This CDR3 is CASSRTGPNTGELFF. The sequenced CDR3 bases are TGTGCCAGTAGTAGAACAGGGCCCAACACCGGGGAG.

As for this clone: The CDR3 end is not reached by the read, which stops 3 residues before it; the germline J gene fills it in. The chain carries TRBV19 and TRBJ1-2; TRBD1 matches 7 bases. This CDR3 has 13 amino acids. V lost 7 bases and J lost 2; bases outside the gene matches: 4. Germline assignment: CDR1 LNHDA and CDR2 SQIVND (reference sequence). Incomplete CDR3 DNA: TGTGCCAGTACCCCAGGGGGGAACTATGGC. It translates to CASTPGGNYG. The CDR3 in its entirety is CASTPGGNYGYTF.

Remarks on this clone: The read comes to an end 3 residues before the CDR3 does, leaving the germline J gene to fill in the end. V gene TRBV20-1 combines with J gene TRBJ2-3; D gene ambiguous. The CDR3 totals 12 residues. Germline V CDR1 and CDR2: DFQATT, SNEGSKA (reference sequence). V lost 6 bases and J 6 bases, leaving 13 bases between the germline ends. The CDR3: CSARSSFDTQYF. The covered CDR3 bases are TGCAGTGCCAGGAGTAGTTTCGATACG.

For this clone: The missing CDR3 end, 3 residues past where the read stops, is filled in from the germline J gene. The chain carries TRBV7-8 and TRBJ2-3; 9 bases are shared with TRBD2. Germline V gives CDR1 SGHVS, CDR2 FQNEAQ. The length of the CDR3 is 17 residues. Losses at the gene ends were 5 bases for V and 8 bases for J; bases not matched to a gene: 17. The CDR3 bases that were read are TGTGCCAGCAGCCACCCTGGTCTGCGGGGGGGCCAGCGTACG. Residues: CASSHPGLRGGQRT. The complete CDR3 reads CASSHPGLRGGQRTQYF.

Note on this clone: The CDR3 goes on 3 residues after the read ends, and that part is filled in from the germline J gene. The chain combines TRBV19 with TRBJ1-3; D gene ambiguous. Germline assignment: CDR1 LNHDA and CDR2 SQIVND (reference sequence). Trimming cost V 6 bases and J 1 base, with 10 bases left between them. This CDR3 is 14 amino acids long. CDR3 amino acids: CASRVTGSGNTIYF. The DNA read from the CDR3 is TGTGCCAGTAGGGTCACGGGGTCTGGAAACACC. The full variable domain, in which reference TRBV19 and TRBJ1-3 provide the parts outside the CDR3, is DGGITQSPKYLFRKEGQNVTLSCEQNLNHDAMYWYRQDPGQGLRLIYYSQIVNDFQKGDIAEGYSVSREKKESFPLTVTSAQKNPTAFYLCASRVTGSGNTIYFGEGSWLTVV.

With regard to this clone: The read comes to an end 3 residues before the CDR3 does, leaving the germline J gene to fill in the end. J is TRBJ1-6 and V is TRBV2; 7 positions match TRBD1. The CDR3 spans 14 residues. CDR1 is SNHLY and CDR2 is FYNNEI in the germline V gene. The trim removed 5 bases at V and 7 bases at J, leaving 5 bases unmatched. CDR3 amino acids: CASSIQGPNSPLHF. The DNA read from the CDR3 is TGTGCCAGCAGTATACAGGGGCCCAATTCACCC.